The rows below give T cell receptor beta chains drawn from one sample of a study of T cell clones after liver transplantation. This table comes from immunoSEQ multiplex PCR, and its TCRdb copy is limited to in-frame clones, with some not included. The sample carries around 71,000 clones, roughly 80% recorded once. The sample here was CD4+ T cells from blood, taken 12 months after liver transplant. These receptors were collected from a human patient who received a liver transplant. A share of the T cells may be of graft donor origin. Each CDR3 is given with its conserved first and last residue. Each record gives: J gene, CDR3 length, clone size, D gene, V gene, CDR3 protein, CDR3 DNA. A D gene is named only where the DNA matches it firmly. Size is omitted from some rows. Given values are once, few, many or a class for expanded clones.

>TRBJ1-1|14|-|-|TRBV10-3
CAISEMQGWTEAFF
TGTGCCATCAGTGAGATGCAGGGTTGGACTGAAGCTTTCTTT
>TRBJ2-5|11|once|-|TRBV29-1
CSVWVQGTQYF
TGCAGCGTTTGGGTCCAAGGGACCCAGTACTTC
>TRBJ1-1|13|-|-|TRBV11-3
CASSLDRGARAFF
TGTGCCAGCAGCTTAGATAGGGGGGCGCGGGCTTTCTTT
>TRBJ2-1|14|-|TRBD1|TRBV5-6
CASSLVGTVDEQFF
TGTGCCAGCAGCTTGGTCGGGACAGTTGATGAGCAGTTCTTC
>TRBJ2-1|14|-|-|TRBV28
CASRDPSSYNEQFF
TGTGCCAGCAGGGACCCGAGCTCCTACAATGAGCAGTTCTTC
>TRBJ2-1|13|-|-|TRBV6-5
CASKAGGGNEQFF
TGTGCCAGCAAAGCAGGGGGGGGCAATGAGCAGTTCTTC
>TRBJ2-1|16|-|TRBD1|TRBV10-3
CAISEFSPGQGNEQFF
TGTGCCATCAGTGAGTTCAGCCCGGGACAGGGGAATGAGCAGTTCTTC
>TRBJ1-1|14|-|-|TRBV5-4
CASSPTNRVPEAFF
TGTGCCAGCAGCCCTACAAACAGGGTTCCTGAAGCTTTCTTT
>TRBJ1-4|13|-|-|TRBV4-1
CASSQTMGEKLFF
TGCGCCAGCAGCCAAACCATGGGGGAAAAACTGTTTTTT
>TRBJ2-3|13|-|-|TRBV7-2
CASSADWSDTQYF
TGTGCCAGCAGCGCCGACTGGTCAGATACGCAGTATTTT
>TRBJ2-2|16|-|-|TRBV7-2
CASSPPGLRNTGELFF
TGTGCCAGCAGCCCCCCGGGACTCCGGAACACCGGGGAGCTGTTTTTT
>TRBJ1-4|15|-|-|TRBV2
CASSYLPGANEKLFF
TGTGCCAGCAGTTACCTACCGGGAGCTAATGAAAAACTGTTTTTT
>TRBJ1-3|16|-|-|TRBV28
CASTPAGAYSGNTIYF
TGTGCCAGCACCCCCGCCGGAGCGTACTCTGGAAACACCATATATTTT
>TRBJ1-2|13|-|TRBD1|TRBV5-1
CASSLDDRAGYTF
TGCGCCAGCAGCTTGGACGACAGGGCGGGCTACACCTTC
>TRBJ2-1|15|-|-|TRBV4-3
CASSQILQGYNEQFF
TGCGCCAGCAGCCAGATTCTCCAGGGTTACAATGAGCAGTTCTTC
>TRBJ2-6|15|-|-|TRBV6-1
CASSGQDSGANVLTF
TGTGCCAGCAGTGGACAGGACTCTGGGGCCAACGTCCTGACTTTC
>TRBJ2-5|13|-|-|TRBV7-9
CASSPGEAETQYF
TGTGCCAGCAGCCCGGGGGAGGCAGAGACCCAGTACTTC
>TRBJ2-2|16|few|-|TRBV7-3
CASSLTPPDSGGELFF
TGTGCCAGCAGCTTAACCCCTCCGGACAGTGGCGGGGAGCTGTTTTTT
>TRBJ2-7|15|-|-|TRBV6-6
CASSADPASSYEQYF
TGTGCCAGCAGTGCGGACCCAGCCTCCTCCTACGAGCAGTACTTC
>TRBJ2-2|16|-|TRBD1|TRBV19
CASSRTGFQGTGELFF
TGTGCCAGTAGTAGGACAGGGTTCCAAGGGACCGGGGAGCTGTTTTTT
>TRBJ2-4|15|few|TRBD2|TRBV6-6
CASSYSGGAENIQYF
TGTGCCAGCAGTTACTCCGGGGGGGCTGAAAACATTCAGTACTTC
>TRBJ1-5|17|-|TRBD1|TRBV28
CASRRQGALYSNQPQHF
TGTGCCAGCCGGCGACAGGGGGCCCTTTATAGCAATCAGCCCCAGCATTTT
>TRBJ1-2|13|-|-|TRBV2
CASSELGDYGYTF
TGTGCCAGCAGTGAGTTGGGGGACTATGGCTACACCTTC
>TRBJ1-4|18|few|-|TRBV10-2
CASSESMGHFGGNEKLFF
TGCGCCAGCAGTGAGTCGATGGGCCACTTCGGGGGTAATGAAAAACTGTTTTTT
>TRBJ2-7|16|-|TRBD2|TRBV7-2
CASSWRKAGGFVEQYF
TGTGCCAGCAGCTGGAGGAAAGCGGGAGGGTTCGTCGAGCAGTACTTC
>TRBJ2-7|14|-|-|TRBV5-1
CASSAIPGAGEQYF
TGCGCCAGCAGCGCTATACCGGGCGCGGGGGAGCAGTACTTC
>TRBJ2-7|11|once|-|TRBV21-1
CASSKGRRRYF
TGTGCCAGCAGCAAAGGACGGAGGAGGTACTTC
>TRBJ2-3|15|-|-|TRBV2
CASSAEGVAPDTQYF
TGTGCCAGCAGTGCCGAAGGGGTCGCCCCAGATACGCAGTATTTT
>TRBJ2-4|13|-|-|TRBV2
CASGAGTKNIQYF
TGTGCCAGCGGGGCTGGGACCAAAAACATTCAGTACTTC